The rows below give T cell receptor beta chains drawn from one sample of a study of T cells in Graves' hyperthyroidism and ophthalmopathy. TCRdb re-called the multiplex PCR reads with MiXCR, one entry per CDR3 protein. The sample carries about 640,000 distinct CDR3 sequences, less than 25% recorded once. Input material: blood. The receptors shown here come from a man in his thirties or forties with Graves' ophthalmopathy. Each CDR3 is given with its conserved first and last residue.

CDR3 protein	J gene	V gene	CDR3 length
CASPANYNEQFF	TRBJ2-1	TRBV6-1	12
CASRPSGQGSSGANVLTF	TRBJ2-6	TRBV5-1	18
CSARTRGAYEQYF	TRBJ2-7	TRBV20-1	13
CASSPRATSGFGNGQFF	TRBJ2-1	TRBV7-2	17
CASSALTALNTEAFF	TRBJ1-1	TRBV19	15
CASSQLLWRGSDRPQHF	TRBJ1-5	TRBV4-1	17
CASSPSTAGSAYEQFF	TRBJ2-1	TRBV7-2	16
CASSEWRDTQYF	TRBJ2-3	TRBV11-2	12
CSAGISGYSYNEQFF	TRBJ2-1	TRBV20-1	15
CASSYRVGETQYF	TRBJ2-5	TRBV28	13
CASSQEGNHQPQHF	TRBJ1-5	TRBV3-1	14
CASSRLQGHNEKLFF	TRBJ1-4	TRBV6-1	15
CATSSSGLPIYEQYF	TRBJ2-7	TRBV15	15
CASSVATGGDGTEAFF	TRBJ1-1	TRBV9	16
CASTRGEGNQPQHF	TRBJ1-5	TRBV2	14
CAWSRGLTYEQYF	TRBJ2-7	TRBV30	13
CASSLVTSGPYEQYF	TRBJ2-7	TRBV7-2	15
CASSQVSGYEQYF	TRBJ2-7	TRBV14	13
CSARDGRTSSNQPQHF	TRBJ1-5	TRBV20-1	16
CAWSVQGGGQPQHF	TRBJ1-5	TRBV30	14
CSATGTGLNEQFF	TRBJ2-1	TRBV20-1	13
CASSQGRAASGDYEQYF	TRBJ2-7	TRBV4-1	17
CASSIGTSGFGEQFF	TRBJ2-1	TRBV7-3	15
CSASRGTLEGYTF	TRBJ1-2	TRBV20-1	13
CASSLGIGVTDHNQPQHF	TRBJ1-5	TRBV7-9	18
CASITGLAVQDTQYF	TRBJ2-3	TRBV6-1	15
CASNIDGGNQPQHF	TRBJ1-5	TRBV9	14
CASSGGGLSNQPQHF	TRBJ1-5	TRBV2	15
CASSPDRGYNSPLHF	TRBJ1-6	TRBV7-2	15
CASVPTGLVIDEQFF	TRBJ2-1	TRBV6-1	15
CSASTEVGTEAFF	TRBJ1-1	TRBV20-1	13
CASTPGLAGVYEQYF	TRBJ2-7	TRBV12-3/TRBV12-4	15
CASSYNWMDRGGSGNTIYF	TRBJ1-3	TRBV6-9	19
CASSLGLAGGNIQYF	TRBJ2-4	TRBV12-3/TRBV12-4	15
CASSLRDSSNQPQHF	TRBJ1-5	TRBV28	15
CSASLGEGYTF	TRBJ1-2	TRBV20-1	11
CASRNGGSGRNEQFF	TRBJ2-1	TRBV27	15
CASSLDGGNNQPQHF	TRBJ1-5	TRBV7-2	15
CASSFRSYSYNEQFF	TRBJ2-1	TRBV28	15
CASGRWGRTDTQYF	TRBJ2-3	TRBV14	14
CASSQEGKGANEQFF	TRBJ2-1	TRBV3-1	15
CASSSGSYGYTF	TRBJ1-2	TRBV12-3/TRBV12-4	12
CASSMSSGRYLASYNEQFF	TRBJ2-1	TRBV19	19
CATVSRRTDNTGELFF	TRBJ2-2	TRBV7-8	16
CSERTSGNYNEQFF	TRBJ2-1	TRBV20-1	14
CASSLVEDGYTF	TRBJ1-2	TRBV6-5	12
CASTHSGEANEKLFF	TRBJ1-4	TRBV5-1	15
CASSPPVGFGTGELFF	TRBJ2-2	TRBV3-1	16